This T cell receptor beta chain appears in the sequencing data of a study of blood T cell repertoires in COVID-19. In the original workflow: Amplified reference gene primers provided the basis for estimating nucleated cell counts. The repertoire was sequenced with immunoSEQ multiplex PCR; TCRdb's copy has only in-frame clones and lacks some. V, J and clone size derive from that table, while D and trimming were established from the DNA sequence. In the table there are roughly 200,000 clones, 75% to 90% of which are singletons. CDR3 length: 11 amino acids. Germline assignment: CDR1 LNHDA and CDR2 SQIVND (reference sequence). Deletions cut 5 bases from V and 8 bases from J, with 6 bases between.

Sequenced material: PBMCs or T cells enriched from blood (not recorded which). This TCR derives from a middle-aged woman with acute COVID-19. The gene calls are TRBV19 and TRBJ1-4; unclear D gene. CDR3 nucleotide sequence: TGTGCCAGTAGTGTGGGCGAAAAACTGTTTTTT. This gives the protein CASSVGEKLFF. Based on the CDR3 plus reference TRBV19 and TRBJ1-4, the full variable domain is DGGITQSPKYLFRKEGQNVTLSCEQNLNHDAMYWYRQDPGQGLRLIYYSQIVNDFQKGDIAEGYSVSREKKESFPLTVTSAQKNPTAFYLCASSVGEKLFFGSGTQLSVL.